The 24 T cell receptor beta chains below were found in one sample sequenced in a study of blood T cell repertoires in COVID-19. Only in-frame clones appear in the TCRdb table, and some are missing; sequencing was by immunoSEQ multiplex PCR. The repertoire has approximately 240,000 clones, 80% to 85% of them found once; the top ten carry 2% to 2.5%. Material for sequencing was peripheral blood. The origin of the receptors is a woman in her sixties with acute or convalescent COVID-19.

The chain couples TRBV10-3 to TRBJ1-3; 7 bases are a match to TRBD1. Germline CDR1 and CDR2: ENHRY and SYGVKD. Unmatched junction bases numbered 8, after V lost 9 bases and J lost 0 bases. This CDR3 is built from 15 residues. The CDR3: CAIRGGEYSGNTIYF. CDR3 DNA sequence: TGTGCCATAAGAGGGGGCGAATACTCTGGAAACACCATATATTTT.

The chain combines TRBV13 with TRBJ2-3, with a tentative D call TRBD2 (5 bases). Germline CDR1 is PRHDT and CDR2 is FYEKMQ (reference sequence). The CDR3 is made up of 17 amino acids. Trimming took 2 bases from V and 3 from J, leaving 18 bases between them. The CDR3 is CASSLYPGLTATDTQYF. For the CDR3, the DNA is TGTGCCAGCAGCTTATATCCGGGGTTAACAGCTACAGATACGCAGTATTTT.

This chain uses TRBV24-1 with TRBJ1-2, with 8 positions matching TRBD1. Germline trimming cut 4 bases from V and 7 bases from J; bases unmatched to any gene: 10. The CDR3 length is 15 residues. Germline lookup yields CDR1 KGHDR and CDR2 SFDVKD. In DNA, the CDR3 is TGTGCCACCAGTGAAACCGGACAGGGAGAGAGTGGCTACACCTTC. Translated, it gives CATSETGQGESGYTF.

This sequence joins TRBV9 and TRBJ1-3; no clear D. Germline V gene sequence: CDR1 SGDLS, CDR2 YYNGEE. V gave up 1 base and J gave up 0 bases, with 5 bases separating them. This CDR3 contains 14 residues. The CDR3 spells CASSVSYSGNTIYF. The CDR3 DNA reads TGTGCCAGCAGCGTATCGTACTCTGGAAACACCATATATTTT.

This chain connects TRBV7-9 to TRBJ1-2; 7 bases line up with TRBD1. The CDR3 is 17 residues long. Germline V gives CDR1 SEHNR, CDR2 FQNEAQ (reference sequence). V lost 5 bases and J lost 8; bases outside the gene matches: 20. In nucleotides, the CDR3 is TGTGCCAGCAGCCGTCTCGGAGGGGGCGCCAGTTTTGAAGGCTACACCTTC. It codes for CASSRLGGGASFEGYTF.

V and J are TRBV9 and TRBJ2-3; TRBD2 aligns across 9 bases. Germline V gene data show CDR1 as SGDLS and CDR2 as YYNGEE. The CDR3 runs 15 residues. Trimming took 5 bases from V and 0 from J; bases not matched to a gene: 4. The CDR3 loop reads CASSRLAASTDTQYF. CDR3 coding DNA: TGTGCCAGCAGTCGACTAGCGGCTAGCACAGATACGCAGTATTTT.

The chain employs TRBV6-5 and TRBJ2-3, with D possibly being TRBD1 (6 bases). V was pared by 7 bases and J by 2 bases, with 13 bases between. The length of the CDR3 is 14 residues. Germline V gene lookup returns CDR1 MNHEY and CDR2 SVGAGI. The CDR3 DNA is TGTGCCAGCAACCTAAGACAGGCCACAGATACGCAGTATTTT. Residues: CASNLRQATDTQYF.

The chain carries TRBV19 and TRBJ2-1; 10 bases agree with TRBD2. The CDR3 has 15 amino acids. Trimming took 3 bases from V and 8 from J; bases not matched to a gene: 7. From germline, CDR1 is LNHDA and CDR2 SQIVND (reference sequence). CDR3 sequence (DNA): TGTGCCAGTAGTATGGAGCGGGGGGGCCTCGATGAGCAGTTCTTC. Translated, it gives CASSMERGGLDEQFF.

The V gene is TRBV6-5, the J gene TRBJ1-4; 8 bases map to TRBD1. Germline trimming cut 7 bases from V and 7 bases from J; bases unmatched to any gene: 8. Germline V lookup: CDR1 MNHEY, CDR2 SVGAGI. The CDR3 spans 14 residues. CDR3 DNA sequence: TGTGCCAGCAACCTCGACAGGGGCCGTGAAAAACTGTTTTTT. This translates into CASNLDRGREKLFF.

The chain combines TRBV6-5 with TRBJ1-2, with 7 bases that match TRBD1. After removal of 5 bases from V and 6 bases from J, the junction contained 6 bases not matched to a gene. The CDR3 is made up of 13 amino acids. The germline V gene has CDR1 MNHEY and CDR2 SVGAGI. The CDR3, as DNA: TGTGCCAGCAGTCGGGACAGACCAAATGGCTACACCTTC. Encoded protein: CASSRDRPNGYTF.

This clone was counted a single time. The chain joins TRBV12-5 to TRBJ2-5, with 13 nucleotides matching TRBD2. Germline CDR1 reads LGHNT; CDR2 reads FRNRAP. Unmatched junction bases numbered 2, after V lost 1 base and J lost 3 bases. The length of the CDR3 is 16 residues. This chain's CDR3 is CASGLAGTSGKETQYF. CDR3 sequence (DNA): TGTGCTAGTGGTTTGGCCGGGACTAGCGGGAAAGAGACCCAGTACTTC.

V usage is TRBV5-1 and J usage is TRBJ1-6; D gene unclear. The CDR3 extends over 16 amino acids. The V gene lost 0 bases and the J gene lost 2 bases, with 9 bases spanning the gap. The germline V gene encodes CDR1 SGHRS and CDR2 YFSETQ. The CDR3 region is CASSLDFRAYNSPLHF. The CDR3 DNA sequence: TGCGCCAGCAGCTTGGACTTCCGGGCCTATAATTCACCCCTCCACTTT.

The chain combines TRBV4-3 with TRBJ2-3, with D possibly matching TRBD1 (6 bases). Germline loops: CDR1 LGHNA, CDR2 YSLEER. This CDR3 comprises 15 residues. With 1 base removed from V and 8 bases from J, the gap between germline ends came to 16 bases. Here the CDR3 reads CASSQVGQGRGTQYF. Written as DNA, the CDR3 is TGCGCCAGCAGCCAAGTTGGTCAGGGGCGAGGTACGCAGTATTTT.

CDR3 nucleotide sequence: TGTGCCAGCAGCGATGGGACAGGGAGCTCCTACAATGAGCAGTTCTTC. This sequence encodes CASSDGTGSSYNEQFF. The rearrangement uses TRBV9 and TRBJ2-1; 9 bases agree with TRBD1. Germline-derived CDR1 and CDR2 are SGDLS and YYNGEE. The CDR3 has 16 residues. Trimming at V came to 3 bases and at J to 0 bases, leaving 4 bases not matched to a gene. The variable domain in full, with the rest retrieved from reference TRBV9 and TRBJ2-1, is DSGVTQTPKHLITATGQRVTLRCSPRSGDLSVYWYQQSLDQGLQFLIQYYNGEERAKGNILERFSAQQFPDLHSELNLSSLELGDSALYFCASSDGTGSSYNEQFFGPGTRLTVL.

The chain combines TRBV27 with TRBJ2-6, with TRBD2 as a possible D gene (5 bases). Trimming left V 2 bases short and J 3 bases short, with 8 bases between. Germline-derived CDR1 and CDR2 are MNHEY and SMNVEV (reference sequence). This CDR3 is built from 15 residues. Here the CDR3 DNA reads TGTGCCAGCAGTTTACGACGGGGTGGGGCCAACGTCCTGACTTTC. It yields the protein CASSLRRGGANVLTF.

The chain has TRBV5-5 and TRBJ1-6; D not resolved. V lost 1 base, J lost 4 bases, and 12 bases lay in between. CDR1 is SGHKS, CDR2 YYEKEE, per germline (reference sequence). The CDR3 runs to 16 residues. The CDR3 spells CASSLYQNVYNSPLHF. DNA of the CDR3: TGTGCCAGCAGCTTGTACCAGAATGTATATAATTCACCCCTCCACTTT.

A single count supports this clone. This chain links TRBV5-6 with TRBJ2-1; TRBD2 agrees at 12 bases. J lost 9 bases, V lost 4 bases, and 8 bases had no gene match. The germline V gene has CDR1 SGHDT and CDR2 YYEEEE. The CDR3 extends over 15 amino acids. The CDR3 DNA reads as TGTGCCAGCAGCCTTCCTAGCGGGGGGGCTTCTGAGCAGTTCTTC. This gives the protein CASSLPSGGASEQFF.

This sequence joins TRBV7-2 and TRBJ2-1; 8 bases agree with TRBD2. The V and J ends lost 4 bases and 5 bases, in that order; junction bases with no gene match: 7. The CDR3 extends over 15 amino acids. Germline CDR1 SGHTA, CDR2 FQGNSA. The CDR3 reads CASSSRGGLNNEQFF. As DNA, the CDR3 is TGTGCCAGCAGCTCCCGGGGGGGCCTTAACAATGAGCAGTTCTTC.

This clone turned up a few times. This CDR3 reads CASSSAGVTNTGELFF. The DNA of the CDR3 is TGCGCCAGCAGCAGTGCGGGGGTCACGAACACCGGGGAGCTGTTTTTT. The chain is built from TRBV5-1 and TRBJ2-2; 7 nucleotides agree with TRBD2. The germline V gene has CDR1 SGHRS and CDR2 YFSETQ. The CDR3 extends over 16 amino acids. The ends lost 4 bases at V and 0 bases at J; junction bases unmatched: 6. Full variable domain (outside the CDR3, taken from reference TRBV5-1 and TRBJ2-2): KAGVTQTPRYLIKTRGQQVTLSCSPISGHRSVSWYQQTPGQGLQFLFEYFSETQRNKGNFPGRFSGRQFSNSRSEMNVSTLELGDSALYLCASSSAGVTNTGELFFGEGSRLTVL.

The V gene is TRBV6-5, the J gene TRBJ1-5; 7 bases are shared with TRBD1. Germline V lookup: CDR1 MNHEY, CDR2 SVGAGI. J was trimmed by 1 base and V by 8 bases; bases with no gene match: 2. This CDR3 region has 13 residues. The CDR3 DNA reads TGTGCCAGCCACAGGGGAAGCAATCAGCCCCAGCATTTT. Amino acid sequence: CASHRGSNQPQHF.

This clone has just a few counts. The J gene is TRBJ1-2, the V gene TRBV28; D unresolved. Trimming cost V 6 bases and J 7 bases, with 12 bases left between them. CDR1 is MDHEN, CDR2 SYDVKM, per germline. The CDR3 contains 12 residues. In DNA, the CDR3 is TGTGCCAGCAGAGAGAGGGTAGCTGGCTACACCTTC. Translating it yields CASRERVAGYTF.

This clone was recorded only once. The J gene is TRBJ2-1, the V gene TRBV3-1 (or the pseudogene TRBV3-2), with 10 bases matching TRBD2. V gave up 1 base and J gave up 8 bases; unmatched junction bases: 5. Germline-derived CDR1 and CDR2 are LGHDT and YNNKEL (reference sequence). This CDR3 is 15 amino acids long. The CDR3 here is CASSQGGLAGDEQFF. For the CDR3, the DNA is TGTGCCAGCAGCCAAGGTGGTCTAGCGGGGGATGAGCAGTTCTTC.

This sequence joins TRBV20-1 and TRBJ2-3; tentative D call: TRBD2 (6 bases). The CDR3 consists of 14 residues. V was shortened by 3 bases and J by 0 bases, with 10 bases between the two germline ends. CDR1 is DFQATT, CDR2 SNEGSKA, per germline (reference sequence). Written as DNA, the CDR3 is TGCAGTGCTAGTAAGCGGGTTAGCACAGATACGCAGTATTTT. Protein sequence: CSASKRVSTDTQYF.

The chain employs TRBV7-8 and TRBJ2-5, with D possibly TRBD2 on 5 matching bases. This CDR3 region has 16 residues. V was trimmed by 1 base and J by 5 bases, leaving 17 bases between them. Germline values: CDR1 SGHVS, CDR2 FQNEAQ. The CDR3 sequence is CASSLEGNPRGETQYF. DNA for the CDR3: TGTGCCAGCAGCTTAGAGGGAAACCCCAGAGGGGAGACCCAGTACTTC.